This note documents a single T cell receptor (beta chain) sequence. The data are from a study of blood T cell repertoires in COVID-19. The wider study: Researchers got acute and convalescent COVID-19 samples from the United States, Italy and Spain. PBMCs, B-cell-depleted T cells, or T cells provided the cDNA or gDNA that made up the material.

Trimming left V 3 bases short and J 4 bases short, with 12 bases between. CDR1 is MNHEY and CDR2 is SMNVEV in the germline V gene (reference sequence). This CDR3 has 15 amino acids. Per the original data handling: Amplification of reference gene primers provided the estimated nucleated cell counts. This table comes from immunoSEQ multiplex PCR, and its TCRdb copy is limited to in-frame clones, with some not included. V, J and clone size reflect that table, while D and trimming were determined from the DNA. This table has about 63,000 clones, over 90% appearing once. The sequence derives from a man aged 50 to 59 with active COVID-19. The material sequenced was peripheral blood. The V and J genes are TRBV27 and TRBJ2-2, with a tentative D call TRBD2 (6 bases). The CDR3 DNA reads as TGTGCCAGCAGTTTGCGCGGGGTCAGCACCGGGGAGCTGTTTTTT. This sequence encodes CASSLRGVSTGELFF.